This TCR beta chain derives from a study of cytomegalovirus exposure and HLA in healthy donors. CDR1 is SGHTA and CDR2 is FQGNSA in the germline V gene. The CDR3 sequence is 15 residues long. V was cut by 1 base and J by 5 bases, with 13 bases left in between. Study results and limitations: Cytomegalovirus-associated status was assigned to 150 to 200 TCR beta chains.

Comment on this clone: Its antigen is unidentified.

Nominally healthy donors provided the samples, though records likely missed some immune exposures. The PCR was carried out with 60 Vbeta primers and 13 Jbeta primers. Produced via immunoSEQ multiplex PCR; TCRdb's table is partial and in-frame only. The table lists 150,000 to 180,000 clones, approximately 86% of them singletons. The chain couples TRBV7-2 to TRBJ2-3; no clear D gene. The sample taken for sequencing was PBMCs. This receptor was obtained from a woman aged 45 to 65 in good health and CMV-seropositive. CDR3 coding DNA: TGTGCCAGCAGCTTAGGCCCTCTCTCCGGAGATACGCAGTATTTT. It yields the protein CASSLGPLSGDTQYF.